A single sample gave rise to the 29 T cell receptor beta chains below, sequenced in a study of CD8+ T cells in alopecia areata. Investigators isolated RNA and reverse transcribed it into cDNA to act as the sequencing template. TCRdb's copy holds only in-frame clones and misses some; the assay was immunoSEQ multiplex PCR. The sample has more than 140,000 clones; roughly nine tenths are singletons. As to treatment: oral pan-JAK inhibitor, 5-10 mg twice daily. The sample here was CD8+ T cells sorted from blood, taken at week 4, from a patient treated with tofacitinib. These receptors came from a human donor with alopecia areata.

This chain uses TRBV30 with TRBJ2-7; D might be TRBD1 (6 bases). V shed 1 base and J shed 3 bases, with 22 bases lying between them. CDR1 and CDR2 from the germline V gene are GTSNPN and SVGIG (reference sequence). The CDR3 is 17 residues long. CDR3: CAWSAGTPNRGYYEQYF. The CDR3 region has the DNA TGTGCCTGGAGTGCCGGGACACCCAACCGTGGATACTACGAGCAGTACTTC. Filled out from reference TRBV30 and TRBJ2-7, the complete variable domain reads SQTIHQWPATLVQPVGSPLSLECTVEGTSNPNLYWYRQAAGRGLQLLFYSVGIGQISSEVPQNLSASRPQDRQFILSSKKLLLSDSGFYLCAWSAGTPNRGYYEQYFGPGTRLTVT.

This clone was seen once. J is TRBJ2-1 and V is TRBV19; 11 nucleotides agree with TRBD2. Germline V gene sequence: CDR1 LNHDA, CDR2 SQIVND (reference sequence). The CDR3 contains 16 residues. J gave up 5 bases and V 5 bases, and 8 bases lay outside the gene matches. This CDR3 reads CASSSPGTSGDNEQFF. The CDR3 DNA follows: TGTGCCAGTAGTTCGCCAGGGACTAGCGGCGACAATGAGCAGTTCTTC.

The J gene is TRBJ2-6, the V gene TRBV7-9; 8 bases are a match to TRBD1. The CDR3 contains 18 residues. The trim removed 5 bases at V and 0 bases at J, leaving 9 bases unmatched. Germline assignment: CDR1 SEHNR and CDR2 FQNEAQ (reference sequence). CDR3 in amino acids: CASSTLRDRTSGANVLTF. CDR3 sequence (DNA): TGTGCCAGCAGCACCCTCCGGGACAGGACCTCTGGGGCCAACGTCCTGACTTTC.

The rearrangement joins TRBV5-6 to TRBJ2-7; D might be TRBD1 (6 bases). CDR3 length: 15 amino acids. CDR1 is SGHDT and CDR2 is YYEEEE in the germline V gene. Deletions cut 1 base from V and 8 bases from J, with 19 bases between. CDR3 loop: CASSLLGQHDDQQYF. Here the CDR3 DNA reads TGTGCCAGCAGCTTGCTAGGACAGCACGACGACCAGCAGTACTTC.

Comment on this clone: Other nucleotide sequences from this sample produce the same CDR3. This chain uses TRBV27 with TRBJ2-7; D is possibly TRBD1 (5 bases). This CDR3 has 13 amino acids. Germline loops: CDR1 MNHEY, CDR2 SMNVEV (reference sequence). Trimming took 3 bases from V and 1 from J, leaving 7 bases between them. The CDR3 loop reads CASSLQGSYEQYF. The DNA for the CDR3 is TGTGCCAGCAGTTTGCAGGGATCCTACGAGCAGTACTTC.

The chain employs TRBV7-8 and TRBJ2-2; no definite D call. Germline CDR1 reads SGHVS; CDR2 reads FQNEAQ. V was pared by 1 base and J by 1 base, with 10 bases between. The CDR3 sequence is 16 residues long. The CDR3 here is CASSLVLYQNTGELFF. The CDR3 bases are TGTGCCAGCAGCTTAGTCCTGTACCAGAACACCGGGGAGCTGTTTTTT.

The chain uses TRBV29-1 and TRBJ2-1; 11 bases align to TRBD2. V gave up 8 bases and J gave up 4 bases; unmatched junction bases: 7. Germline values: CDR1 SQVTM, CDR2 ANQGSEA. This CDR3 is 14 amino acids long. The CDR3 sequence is CSLILAGGYNEQFF. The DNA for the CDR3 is TGCAGCCTAATCTTAGCGGGAGGGTACAATGAGCAGTTCTTC.

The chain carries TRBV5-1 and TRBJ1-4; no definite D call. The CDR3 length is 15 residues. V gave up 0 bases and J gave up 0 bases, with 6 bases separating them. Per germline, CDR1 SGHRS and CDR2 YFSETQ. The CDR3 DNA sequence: TGCGCCAGCAGCTTGGACGGAGCAACTAATGAAAAACTGTTTTTT. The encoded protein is CASSLDGATNEKLFF.

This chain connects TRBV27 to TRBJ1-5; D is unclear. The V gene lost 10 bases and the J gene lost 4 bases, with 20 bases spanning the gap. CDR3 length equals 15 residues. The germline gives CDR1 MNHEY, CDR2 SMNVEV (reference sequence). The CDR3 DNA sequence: TGTGCCACCTACCAATTCGACACGCTTAATCAGCCCCAGCATTTT. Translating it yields CATYQFDTLNQPQHF.

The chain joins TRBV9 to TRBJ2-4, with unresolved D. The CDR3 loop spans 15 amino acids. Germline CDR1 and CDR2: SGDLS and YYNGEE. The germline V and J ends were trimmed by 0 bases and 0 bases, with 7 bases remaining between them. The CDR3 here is CASSVDGVAKNIQYF. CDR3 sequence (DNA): TGTGCCAGCAGCGTAGACGGAGTAGCCAAAAACATTCAGTACTTC.

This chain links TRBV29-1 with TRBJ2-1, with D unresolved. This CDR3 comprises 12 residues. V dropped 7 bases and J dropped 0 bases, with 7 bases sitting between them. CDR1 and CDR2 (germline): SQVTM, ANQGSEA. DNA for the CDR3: TGCAGCGGATCGGTCTCCTACAATGAGCAGTTCTTC. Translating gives CSGSVSYNEQFF.

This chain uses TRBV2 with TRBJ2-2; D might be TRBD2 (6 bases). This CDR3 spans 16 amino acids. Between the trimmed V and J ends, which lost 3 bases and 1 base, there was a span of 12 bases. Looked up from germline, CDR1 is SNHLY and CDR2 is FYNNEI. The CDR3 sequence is CASSEGLIWNTGELFF. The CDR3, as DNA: TGTGCCAGCAGTGAGGGACTGATCTGGAACACCGGGGAGCTGTTTTTT.

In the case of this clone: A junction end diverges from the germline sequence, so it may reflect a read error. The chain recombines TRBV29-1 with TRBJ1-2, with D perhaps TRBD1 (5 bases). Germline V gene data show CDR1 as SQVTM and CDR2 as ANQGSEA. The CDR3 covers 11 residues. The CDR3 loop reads CSARLVGQPFF. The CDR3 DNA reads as TGCAGCGCCAGACTGGTGGGGCAACCCTTCTTC.

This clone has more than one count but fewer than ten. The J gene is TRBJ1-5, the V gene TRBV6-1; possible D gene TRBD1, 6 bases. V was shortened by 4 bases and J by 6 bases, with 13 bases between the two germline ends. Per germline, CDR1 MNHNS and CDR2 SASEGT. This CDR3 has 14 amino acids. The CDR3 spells CASSVQGKSQPQHF. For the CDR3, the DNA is TGTGCCAGCAGTGTTCAGGGGAAAAGTCAGCCCCAGCATTTT.

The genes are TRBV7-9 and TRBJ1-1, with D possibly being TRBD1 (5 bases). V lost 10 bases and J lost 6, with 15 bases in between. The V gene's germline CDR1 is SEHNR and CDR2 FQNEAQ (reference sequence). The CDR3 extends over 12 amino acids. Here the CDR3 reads CATLNFRAEAFF. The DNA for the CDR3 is TGTGCCACCTTGAACTTCAGGGCTGAAGCTTTCTTT.

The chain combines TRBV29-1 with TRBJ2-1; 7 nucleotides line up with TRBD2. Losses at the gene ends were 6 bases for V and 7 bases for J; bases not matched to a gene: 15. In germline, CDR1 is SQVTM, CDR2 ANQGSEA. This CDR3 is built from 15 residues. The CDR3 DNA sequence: TGCAGCGTGGTAGAAAATTGGGACTATCCGAATGAGCAGTTCTTC. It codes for CSVVENWDYPNEQFF.

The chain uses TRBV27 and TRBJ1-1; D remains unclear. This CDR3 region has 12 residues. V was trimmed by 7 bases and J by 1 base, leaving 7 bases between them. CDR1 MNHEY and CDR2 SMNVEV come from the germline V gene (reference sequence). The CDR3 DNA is TGTGCCAGCACCGGGGAGAACACTGAAGCTTTCTTT. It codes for CASTGENTEAFF.

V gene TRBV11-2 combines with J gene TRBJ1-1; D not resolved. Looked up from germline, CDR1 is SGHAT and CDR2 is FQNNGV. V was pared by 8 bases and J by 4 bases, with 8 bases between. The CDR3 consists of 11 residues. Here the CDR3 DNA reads TGTGCCAGCGTTGGGTCCACTGAAGCTTTCTTT. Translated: CASVGSTEAFF.

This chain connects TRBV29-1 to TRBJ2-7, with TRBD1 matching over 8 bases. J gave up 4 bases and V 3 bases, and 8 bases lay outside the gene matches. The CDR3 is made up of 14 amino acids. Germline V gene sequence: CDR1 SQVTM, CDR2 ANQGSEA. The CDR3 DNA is TGCAGCGTTGAGATACAGGGGGGTGGATACGAGCAGTACTTC. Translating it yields CSVEIQGGGYEQYF.

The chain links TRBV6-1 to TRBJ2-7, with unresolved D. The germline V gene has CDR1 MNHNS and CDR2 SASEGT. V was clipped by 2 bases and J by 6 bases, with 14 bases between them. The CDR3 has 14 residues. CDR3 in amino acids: CASSEKPPVFEQYF. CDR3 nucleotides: TGTGCCAGCAGTGAAAAACCTCCGGTGTTCGAGCAGTACTTC.

The CDR3 sequence is CASSFWDNSYEQYF. The DNA for the CDR3 is TGTGCCAGCAGCTTTTGGGACAACTCCTACGAGCAGTACTTC. V and J are TRBV5-6 and TRBJ2-7, with a weak D call TRBD1 (6 bases). Germline CDR1 SGHDT, CDR2 YYEEEE. V gave up 2 bases and J gave up 0 bases, with 9 bases separating them. This CDR3 is built from 14 residues.

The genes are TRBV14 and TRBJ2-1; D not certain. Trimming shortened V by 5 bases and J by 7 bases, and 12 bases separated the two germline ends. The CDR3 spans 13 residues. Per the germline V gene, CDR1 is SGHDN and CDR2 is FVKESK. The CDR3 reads CASSKRADNEQFF. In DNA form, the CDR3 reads TGTGCCAGCAGCAAACGGGCCGATAATGAGCAGTTCTTC.

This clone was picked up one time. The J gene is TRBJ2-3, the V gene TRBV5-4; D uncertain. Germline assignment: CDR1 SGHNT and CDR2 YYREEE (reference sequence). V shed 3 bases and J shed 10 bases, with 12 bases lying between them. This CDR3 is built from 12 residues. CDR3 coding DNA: TGTGCCAGCAGCTCCGCACCTGATTCGCAGTATTTT. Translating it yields CASSSAPDSQYF. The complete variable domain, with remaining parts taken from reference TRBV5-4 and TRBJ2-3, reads ETGVTQSPTHLIKTRGQQVTLRCSSQSGHNTVSWYQQALGQGPQFIFQYYREEENGRGNFPPRFSGLQFPNYSSELNVNALELDDSALYLCASSSAPDSQYFGPGTRLTVL.

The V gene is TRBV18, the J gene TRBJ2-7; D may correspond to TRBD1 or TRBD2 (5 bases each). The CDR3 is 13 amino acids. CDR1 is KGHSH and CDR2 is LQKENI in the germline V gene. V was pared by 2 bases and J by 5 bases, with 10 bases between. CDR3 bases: TGTGCCAGCTCACCAGGGGGAGCGGACGAGCAGTACTTC. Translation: CASSPGGADEQYF.

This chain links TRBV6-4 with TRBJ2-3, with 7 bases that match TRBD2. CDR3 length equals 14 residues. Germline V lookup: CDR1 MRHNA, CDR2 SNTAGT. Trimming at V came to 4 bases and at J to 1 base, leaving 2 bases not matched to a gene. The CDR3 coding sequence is TGTGCCAGCAGTGGACTAGCAGGCACAGATACGCAGTATTTT. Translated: CASSGLAGTDTQYF.

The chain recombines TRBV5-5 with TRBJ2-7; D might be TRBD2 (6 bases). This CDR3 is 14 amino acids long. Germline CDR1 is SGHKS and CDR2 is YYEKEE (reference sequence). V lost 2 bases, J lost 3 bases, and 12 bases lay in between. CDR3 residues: CASSFGTEYYEQYF. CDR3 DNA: TGTGCCAGCAGCTTCGGGACTGAGTACTACGAGCAGTACTTC.

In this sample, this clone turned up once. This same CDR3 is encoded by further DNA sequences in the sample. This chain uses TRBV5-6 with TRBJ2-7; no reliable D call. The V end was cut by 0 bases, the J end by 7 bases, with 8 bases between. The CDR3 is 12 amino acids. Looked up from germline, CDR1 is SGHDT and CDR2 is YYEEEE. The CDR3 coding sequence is TGTGCCAGCAGCTTGGCAGCCCGTGAGCAGTACTTC. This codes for CASSLAAREQYF.

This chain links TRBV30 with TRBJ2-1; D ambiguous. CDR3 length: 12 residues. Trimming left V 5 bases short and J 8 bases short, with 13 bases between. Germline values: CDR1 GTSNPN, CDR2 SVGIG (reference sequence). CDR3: CAWVTVGDEQFF. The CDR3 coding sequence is TGTGCCTGGGTGACCGTAGGCGATGAGCAGTTCTTC.

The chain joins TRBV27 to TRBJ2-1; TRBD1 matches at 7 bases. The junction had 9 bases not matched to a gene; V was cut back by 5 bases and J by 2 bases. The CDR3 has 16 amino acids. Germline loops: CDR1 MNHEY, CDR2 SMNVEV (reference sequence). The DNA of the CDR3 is TGTGCCAGCAGTCCGTCAGGGGGACCAACCTACAATGAGCAGTTCTTC. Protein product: CASSPSGGPTYNEQFF.